These T cell receptor beta chains were read from a single sample in a study of shared clonotypes between healthy human individuals. The repertoire was sequenced with immunoSEQ multiplex PCR; TCRdb's copy has only in-frame clones and lacks some. The sample carries some 2.4 million clones, roughly 93% recorded once. The sequenced sample consisted of naive CD4+ T cells from PBMCs. Source of these receptors: a man younger than 35 in good health. Some clones in this sample may be carry-over from other donors' samples. Both conserved end residues are part of each CDR3. The order of the fields is J gene, clone size, D gene, V gene, CDR3 protein, CDR3 DNA. A D gene is named only where the DNA matches it firmly. Size is omitted from some rows. Given values are once, few, many or a class for expanded clones.

>TRBJ2-2|-|-|TRBV6-1
CASSERYPNTGELFF
TGTGCCAGCAGTGAGCGGTACCCGAACACCGGGGAGCTGTTTTTT
>TRBJ1-4|-|TRBD1|TRBV28
CASISGGATNEKLFF
TGTGCCAGCATCTCAGGGGGGGCAACTAATGAAAAACTGTTTTTT
>TRBJ2-1|-|TRBD1|TRBV7-3
CASSLNGRGFDEQFF
TGTGCCAGCAGCTTAAATGGCAGGGGGTTCGATGAGCAGTTCTTC
>TRBJ2-2|-|-|TRBV18
CASSELILRGGELFF
TGTGCCAGCTCAGAACTTATCCTAAGAGGCGGGGAGCTGTTTTTT
>TRBJ1-2|-|TRBD1|TRBV29-1
CSVRDSPNYGYTF
TGCAGCGTGAGGGACAGCCCTAACTATGGCTACACCTTC
>TRBJ2-5|few|-|TRBV4-2
CASSQVGSEEETQYF
TGTGCCAGCAGCCAAGTAGGTAGCGAGGAAGAGACCCAGTACTTC
>TRBJ2-7|once|TRBD1|TRBV4-1
CASSQDRLRDRGVREQYF
TGCGCCAGCAGCCAAGATAGGTTACGAGACAGGGGAGTTCGGGAGCAGTACTTC
>TRBJ2-7|-|TRBD2|TRBV28
CASSLSLSTSASSYEQYF
TGTGCCAGCAGTTTATCCCTCTCTACTAGCGCGAGCTCCTACGAGCAGTACTTC
>TRBJ2-3|-|-|TRBV5-1
CASSLEGPPPDTQYF
TGCGCCAGCAGCTTGGAAGGTCCTCCGCCAGATACGCAGTATTTT
>TRBJ2-2|-|-|TRBV7-3
CASSRDPYTGELFF
TGTGCCAGCAGCCGGGACCCTTACACCGGGGAGCTGTTTTTT
>TRBJ2-3|-|-|TRBV6-1
CASSPTRGTDTQYF
TGTGCCAGCAGCCCTACGAGGGGCACAGATACGCAGTATTTT
>TRBJ2-5|once|-|TRBV28
CASSETASQETQYF
TGTGCCAGCAGTGAGACGGCTAGCCAAGAGACCCAGTACTTC
>TRBJ2-7|-|-|TRBV27
CASSSATRSSYEQYF
TGTGCCAGCAGTTCCGCTACTAGGTCCTCCTACGAGCAGTACTTC
>TRBJ1-4|-|-|TRBV11-2
CASSISPNEKLFF
TGTGCCAGCAGCATAAGTCCGAATGAAAAACTGTTTTTT
>TRBJ2-5|-|-|TRBV7-7
CASSLIRQAAVETQYF
TGTGCCAGCAGCTTAATTAGGCAGGCGGCAGTGGAGACCCAGTACTTC
>TRBJ2-5|-|-|TRBV5-1
CASSLRDREAQETQYF
TGCGCCAGCAGTCTTAGAGACAGGGAGGCCCAAGAGACCCAGTACTTC
>TRBJ2-1|-|TRBD2|TRBV7-8
CASSETSGRGYEQFF
TGTGCCAGCAGCGAGACTAGCGGGAGGGGCTATGAGCAGTTCTTC
>TRBJ1-2|once|-|TRBV19
CASSMVAGTNYGYTF
TGTGCCAGTAGTATGGTGGCGGGGACTAACTATGGCTACACCTTC
>TRBJ2-1|-|TRBD2|TRBV9
CASSRGTSGRGPYNEQFF
TGTGCCAGCAGCCGGGGGACTAGCGGGAGGGGCCCCTACAATGAGCAGTTCTTC
>TRBJ1-3|-|-|TRBV4-2
CASSQLGTAGNTIYF
TGTGCCAGCAGCCAATTGGGCACAGCGGGAAACACCATATATTTT
>TRBJ2-1|-|-|TRBV2
CATFLSSYNEQFF
TGTGCCACCTTTTTGAGCTCCTACAATGAGCAGTTCTTC
>TRBJ1-1|few|-|TRBV20-1
CSARDRGKSFF
TGCAGTGCTAGAGACAGGGGAAAATCATTCTTT
>TRBJ1-2|-|-|TRBV4-2
CASSHYGYTF
TGTGCCAGCTCACACTATGGCTACACCTTC
>TRBJ2-6|-|-|TRBV25-1
CASSDRRASGANVLTF
TGTGCCAGCAGTGACCGCAGGGCCTCCGGGGCCAACGTCCTGACTTTC
>TRBJ1-4|-|-|TRBV7-9
CASSPQSGEKLFF
TGTGCCAGCAGCCCCCAGTCAGGTGAAAAACTGTTTTTT
>TRBJ1-2|-|-|TRBV4-3
CASSQESGGAGGYTF
TGCGCCAGCAGCCAAGAATCGGGGGGCGCCGGTGGCTACACCTTC
>TRBJ2-1|-|-|TRBV4-1
CASSQISGNPIAPSSYNEQFF
TGCGCCAGCAGCCAAATTTCCGGGAATCCGATCGCCCCGAGCTCCTACAATGAGCAGTTCTTC
>TRBJ2-4|-|-|TRBV7-6
CASSLEARELAIQYF
TGTGCCAGCAGCTTAGAGGCCAGGGAGTTGGCCATTCAGTACTTC
>TRBJ1-4|-|-|TRBV28
CASTQGIRGRTNEKLFF
TGTGCCAGCACCCAAGGGATAAGGGGCAGAACTAATGAAAAACTGTTTTTT
>TRBJ1-1|few|-|TRBV11-2
CASSLGLNTEAFF
TGTGCCAGCAGCTTAGGTTTGAACACTGAAGCTTTCTTT
>TRBJ2-4|-|TRBD2|TRBV10-3
CAISELAGGENIQYF
TGTGCCATCAGTGAGCTAGCGGGAGGGGAGAACATTCAGTACTTC
>TRBJ1-2|-|-|TRBV19
CASSIRHPQPYGYTF
TGTGCCAGTAGTATTCGACACCCCCAACCCTATGGCTACACCTTC
>TRBJ2-3|-|-|TRBV27
CASSTRTGRGQYF
TGTGCCAGCAGTACTCGGACGGGCCGAGGGCAGTATTTT
>TRBJ1-5|few|-|TRBV27
CASSQRSNQPQHF
TGTGCCAGCAGTCAGAGGAGCAATCAGCCCCAGCATTTT
>TRBJ2-2|-|-|TRBV10-3
CAISEGRSNTGELFF
TGTGCCATCAGTGAAGGACGCTCGAACACCGGGGAGCTGTTTTTT
>TRBJ1-1|-|-|TRBV19
CASSSVHGPTEAFF
TGTGCCAGTAGCTCGGTGCACGGACCCACTGAAGCTTTCTTT
>TRBJ1-4|-|TRBD1|TRBV5-1
CASSPTQGSAEKLFF
TGCGCCAGCAGCCCAACACAGGGGTCGGCTGAAAAACTGTTTTTT
>TRBJ1-3|-|-|TRBV4-1
CASSTGTAGNTIYF
TGCGCCAGCAGTACCGGGACGGCAGGAAACACCATATATTTT
>TRBJ2-5|once|-|TRBV5-4
CASSLLALQKETQYF
TGTGCCAGCAGCCTGTTGGCCTTACAAAAAGAGACCCAGTACTTC
>TRBJ2-2|-|-|TRBV7-9
CASRPNTGELFF
TGTGCCAGCAGACCAAACACCGGGGAGCTGTTTTTT
>TRBJ2-7|-|TRBD1|TRBV19
CASRPGQGSIYEQYF
TGTGCCAGTAGGCCCGGACAGGGGTCAATTTACGAGCAGTACTTC
>TRBJ2-3|-|-|TRBV7-2
CASSPGTSPSTQYF
TGTGCCAGCAGCCCCGGGACCTCCCCGTCCACGCAGTATTTT
>TRBJ2-3|-|TRBD2|TRBV5-4
CASSLSGGSSGRTDTQYF
TGTGCCAGCAGCTTGAGTGGGGGCTCTAGCGGGAGAACAGATACGCAGTATTTT
>TRBJ1-1|-|-|TRBV11-1
CASSLNLPGTEAFF
TGTGCCAGCAGCCTGAATTTACCCGGCACTGAAGCTTTCTTT
>TRBJ2-7|-|-|TRBV7-8
CASSQRGAGVDEQYF
TGTGCCAGCAGCCAAAGGGGCGCAGGGGTGGACGAGCAGTACTTC
>TRBJ2-7|-|-|TRBV4-2
CASSQTGVYEQYF
TGTGCCAGCAGCCAGACCGGCGTCTACGAGCAGTACTTC
>TRBJ2-1|once|-|TRBV10-3
CAIGGTSYNEQFF
TGTGCCATCGGGGGCACCTCCTACAATGAGCAGTTCTTC
>TRBJ1-1|once|-|TRBV28
CASSPPRHTEAFF
TGTGCCAGCTCTCCCCCCAGACACACTGAAGCTTTCTTT
>TRBJ2-1|-|-|TRBV5-1
CASSSGPKTYNEQFF
TGCGCCAGCAGCTCTGGACCGAAGACCTACAATGAGCAGTTCTTC
>TRBJ2-1|once|TRBD1|TRBV7-3
CASSLRQGFHNEQFF
TGTGCCAGCAGCTTACGACAGGGATTCCACAATGAGCAGTTCTTC
>TRBJ2-1|-|TRBD2|TRBV27
CASSSSGPRGGQFF
TGTGCCAGCAGTTCTAGCGGGCCCAGAGGGGGGCAGTTCTTC
>TRBJ1-6|-|-|TRBV25-1
CASSEDRGSPLHF
TGTGCCAGCAGTGAAGACAGAGGTTCACCCCTCCACTTT
>TRBJ2-7|-|-|TRBV6-5
CASRPSAVESYEQYF
TGTGCCAGCCGTCCTAGCGCAGTAGAGTCCTACGAGCAGTACTTC
>TRBJ2-3|-|TRBD1|TRBV2
CATQASPGQGTDTQYF
TGTGCCACCCAAGCTTCTCCGGGACAGGGCACAGATACGCAGTATTTT
>TRBJ2-3|-|-|TRBV5-1
CASSLGQSTDTQYF
TGCGCCAGCAGCTTAGGTCAGAGCACAGATACGCAGTATTTT
>TRBJ2-5|-|-|TRBV5-1
CASSFAVQETQYF
TGCGCCAGCAGCTTTGCAGTCCAAGAGACCCAGTACTTC
>TRBJ1-2|-|-|TRBV27
CASSPTATGGGSYGYTF
TGTGCCAGCAGCCCAACCGCGACCGGGGGGGGTAGCTATGGCTACACCTTC